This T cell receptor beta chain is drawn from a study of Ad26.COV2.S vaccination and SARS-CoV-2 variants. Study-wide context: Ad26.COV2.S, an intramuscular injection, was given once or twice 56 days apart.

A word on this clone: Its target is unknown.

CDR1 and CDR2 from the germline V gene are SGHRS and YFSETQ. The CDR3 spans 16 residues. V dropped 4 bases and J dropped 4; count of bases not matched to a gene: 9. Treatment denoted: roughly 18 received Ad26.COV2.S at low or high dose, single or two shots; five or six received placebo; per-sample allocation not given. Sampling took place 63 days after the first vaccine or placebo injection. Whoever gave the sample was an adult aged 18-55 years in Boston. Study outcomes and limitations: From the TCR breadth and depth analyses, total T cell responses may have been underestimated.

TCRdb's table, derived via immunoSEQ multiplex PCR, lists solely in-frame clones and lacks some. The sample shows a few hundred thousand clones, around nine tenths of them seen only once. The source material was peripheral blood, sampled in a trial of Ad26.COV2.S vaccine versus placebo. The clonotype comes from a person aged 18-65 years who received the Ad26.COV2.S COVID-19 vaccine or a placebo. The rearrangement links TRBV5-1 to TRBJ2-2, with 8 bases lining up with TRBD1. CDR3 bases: TGCGCCAGCAGCATGAGACTTACAGGGGGCACCGGGGAGCTGTTTTTT. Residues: CASSMRLTGGTGELFF.